The rows below give T cell receptor beta chains drawn from one sample of a study of immune evolution from preneoplasia to lung adenocarcinoma. TCRdb keeps only in-frame clones here, not all; method: immunoSEQ multiplex PCR. The profile shows over 6,500 clones, roughly 88% of them singletons. Sequencing was carried out using FFPE minimally invasive lung adenocarcinoma tissue. These receptors originate from an older person with lung adenocarcinoma. CDR3s include the opening cysteine and the closing phenylalanine or tryptophan.

TRBJ1-1 TRBV28 CASSLSGAGGSTEAFF
TRBJ2-6 TRBV7-3 CASSFTGAGANVLTF
TRBJ2-3 TRBV5-4 CASSTLAGADTQYF
TRBJ1-2 TRBV15 CATSRDRGGLGGYTF
TRBJ1-2 TRBV4-3 CASSQEGGGGYTF
TRBJ1-1 TRBV4-1 CASSQEGWGEAFF
TRBJ2-3 TRBV5-1 CATRGEGNTDTQYF
TRBJ2-1 TRBV6-1 CASSDGSEPQFF
TRBJ1-5 TRBV28 CASSLEWNQPQHF
TRBJ1-2 TRBV4-2 CASSQDPRENYGYTF
TRBJ2-1 TRBV6-5 CASSPRREYYNEQFF
TRBJ2-2 TRBV7-8 CASSLGARGLAVTGELFF
TRBJ1-5 TRBV7-2 CASSLVLNQPQHF
TRBJ2-3 TRBV6-4 CASSRTSGGANPDTQYF
TRBJ2-2 TRBV19 CASRRGGPNTGELFF
TRBJ2-5 TRBV20-1 CSASFKETQYF
TRBJ1-3 TRBV7-9 CASSPSAGNTIYF
TRBJ1-2 TRBV28 CASSLLAPQGANHF
TRBJ2-2 TRBV7-8 CASSFHENTGELFF
TRBJ2-1 TRBV7-9 CASSLVGTGNNEQFF
TRBJ2-3 TRBV9 CASSVVAGNTDTQYF
TRBJ2-3 TRBV5-1 CASTPRAGRTDTQYF
TRBJ1-2 TRBV30 CAWSVRMRTTNYGYTF
TRBJ1-1 TRBV14 CASSQEGRRGEAFF
TRBJ1-1 TRBV9 CASSVTAGGGSAEAFF